The 28 T cell receptor beta chains given below trace back to one sample, sequenced in a study of blood T cell repertoires in COVID-19. The data were produced by immunoSEQ multiplex PCR, yet TCRdb's version contains in-frame clones alone and is incomplete. The sample records some 270,000 clones, around 89% being singletons. The sequenced material came from PBMCs or T cells enriched from blood (not recorded which). The receptors come from a woman aged 25 to 39 with acute COVID-19.

This clone has ten or more counts. V and J are TRBV4-1 and TRBJ2-7; 7 bases map to TRBD1. The trim removed 3 bases at V and 5 bases at J, leaving 7 bases unmatched. This CDR3 spans 14 amino acids. Germline-derived CDR1 and CDR2 are MGHRA and YSYEKL. CDR3 residues: CASSHLTGNNEQYF. CDR3 coding DNA: TGCGCCAGCAGCCATTTGACAGGGAACAACGAGCAGTACTTC.

The chain couples TRBV5-4 to TRBJ2-7; 7 bases are shared with TRBD2. With 2 bases clipped from V and 0 bases from J, the junction kept 5 bases outside the gene matches. In germline, CDR1 is SGHNT, CDR2 YYREEE (reference sequence). The CDR3 contains 15 residues. For the CDR3, the DNA is TGTGCCAGCAGCTTCGCCAGCGGGATCTCCTACGAGCAGTACTTC. Encoded protein: CASSFASGISYEQYF. Combining the CDR3 with reference TRBV5-4 and TRBJ2-7 gives the whole variable domain ETGVTQSPTHLIKTRGQQVTLRCSSQSGHNTVSWYQQALGQGPQFIFQYYREEENGRGNFPPRFSGLQFPNYSSELNVNALELDDSALYLCASSFASGISYEQYFGPGTRLTVT.

This sequence joins TRBV5-4 and TRBJ2-3; 10 bases fit TRBD2. CDR1 is SGHNT, CDR2 YYREEE, per germline (reference sequence). The CDR3 sequence is 14 residues long. V lost 4 bases to trimming and J lost 5 bases; unmatched junction nucleotides: 4. CDR3 in DNA: TGTGCCAGCAGCGAAGAGCGGGAGGGAGATACGCAGTATTTT. Translating it yields CASSEEREGDTQYF. The full variable domain, its missing parts supplied by reference TRBV5-4 and TRBJ2-3, is ETGVTQSPTHLIKTRGQQVTLRCSSQSGHNTVSWYQQALGQGPQFIFQYYREEENGRGNFPPRFSGLQFPNYSSELNVNALELDDSALYLCASSEEREGDTQYFGPGTRLTVL.

This rearrangement joins TRBV6-6 to TRBJ1-4, with TRBD1 identical over 9 bases. The CDR3 is 14 residues long. J lost 6 bases, V lost 5 bases, and 4 bases had no gene match. Germline values: CDR1 MNHNY, CDR2 SVGAGI (reference sequence). The CDR3 nucleotides are TGTGCCAGCAGTGAGGGACAGGGATATGAAAAACTGTTTTTT. Amino acids: CASSEGQGYEKLFF.

CDR3 bases: TGCGCCAGCAGCTCCTCCCTAGCGGGAGCCCGCAATGAGCAGTTCTTC. This gives the protein CASSSSLAGARNEQFF. The chain is built from TRBV5-1 and TRBJ2-1; 10 bases match TRBD2. Germline CDR1 and CDR2: SGHRS and YFSETQ. The CDR3 loop spans 16 amino acids. The V segment lost 3 bases and the J segment 6 bases; nucleotides outside the gene matches: 9.

The CDR3 sequence is CASSSYKGTQSAGGGEDNEQFF. The DNA for the CDR3 is TGTGCCAGCAGTTCTTATAAGGGGACCCAGTCCGCGGGAGGGGGTGAAGACAATGAGCAGTTCTTC. The rearrangement joins TRBV27 to TRBJ2-1, with 9 bases aligning to TRBD2. CDR1 is MNHEY and CDR2 is SMNVEV in the germline V gene (reference sequence). The trim removed 4 bases at V and 5 bases at J, leaving 27 bases unmatched. The CDR3 loop spans 22 amino acids.

The chain uses TRBV5-1 and TRBJ1-6, with D maybe TRBD1 (5 bases). This CDR3 region has 15 residues. Germline CDR1 reads SGHRS; CDR2 reads YFSETQ. V was cut by 0 bases and J by 10 bases, with 14 bases left in between. For the CDR3, the DNA is TGCGCCAGCAGCTTGGCCGCCGGACAAACCTCACCCCTCCACTTT. Encoded protein: CASSLAAGQTSPLHF. The variable domain in full, with the rest retrieved from reference TRBV5-1 and TRBJ1-6, is KAGVTQTPRYLIKTRGQQVTLSCSPISGHRSVSWYQQTPGQGLQFLFEYFSETQRNKGNFPGRFSGRQFSNSRSEMNVSTLELGDSALYLCASSLAAGQTSPLHFGNGTRLTVT.

The chain recombines TRBV3-1 (or the pseudogene TRBV3-2) with TRBJ1-1; D might be TRBD1 (6 bases). The CDR3 runs 15 residues. V was trimmed by 0 bases and J by 5 bases, leaving 13 bases between them. Per germline, CDR1 LGHDT and CDR2 YNNKEL (reference sequence). CDR3 region: CASSQETGRGTEAFF. The DNA of the CDR3 is TGTGCCAGCAGCCAAGAAACAGGGAGAGGTACTGAAGCTTTCTTT.

This clone was seen only a few times. The chain couples TRBV7-9 to TRBJ1-1, with a tentative D call TRBD1 (5 bases). Germline V gene sequence: CDR1 SEHNR, CDR2 FQNEAQ (reference sequence). Trimming shortened V by 0 bases and J by 0 bases, and 5 bases separated the two germline ends. This CDR3 has 14 amino acids. This CDR3 reads CASSLAGVNTEAFF. CDR3 nucleotide sequence: TGTGCCAGCAGCTTAGCAGGGGTGAACACTGAAGCTTTCTTT.

The chain recombines TRBV12-3 or TRBV12-4 with TRBJ2-7; 11 bases are a match to TRBD2. The ends lost 6 bases at V and 7 bases at J; junction bases unmatched: 2. The CDR3 runs to 12 residues. The CDR3 here is CASRGLAVEQYF. The CDR3 nucleotides read TGTGCCAGCAGGGGACTAGCGGTAGAGCAGTACTTC.

V usage is TRBV27 and J usage is TRBJ2-3; tentatively, D is TRBD1 (6 bases). The V and J ends lost 6 bases and 2 bases respectively, with 12 bases between them. The germline V gene has CDR1 MNHEY and CDR2 SMNVEV (reference sequence). This CDR3 comprises 14 residues. CDR3 DNA: TGTGCCAGCAGGTTCGGACAGAACACAGATACGCAGTATTTT. Residues: CASRFGQNTDTQYF.

This chain connects TRBV11-2 to TRBJ2-1; tentative D call: TRBD1 (6 bases). Germline V gives CDR1 SGHAT, CDR2 FQNNGV. V was cut by 7 bases and J by 5 bases, with 18 bases left in between. This CDR3 is built from 15 residues. CDR3 amino acids: CASTPNRVDNNEQFF. The DNA for the CDR3 is TGTGCCAGCACCCCAAACAGGGTAGATAACAATGAGCAGTTCTTC.

The chain couples TRBV29-1 to TRBJ1-2; possible D gene TRBD1, 5 bases. This CDR3 is built from 17 residues. Germline V CDR1 and CDR2: SQVTM, ANQGSEA. Trimming left V 0 bases short and J 4 bases short, with 21 bases between. The CDR3 region is CSVEERLGLGGTYGYTF. The CDR3 DNA follows: TGCAGCGTTGAAGAGCGTTTGGGACTGGGAGGTACCTATGGCTACACCTTC. Drawing the rest from reference TRBV29-1 and TRBJ1-2, the complete variable domain is SAVISQKPSRDICQRGTSLTIQCQVDSQVTMMFWYRQQPGQSLTLIATANQGSEATYESGFVIDKFPISRPNLTFSTLTVSNMSPEDSSIYLCSVEERLGLGGTYGYTFGSGTRLTVV.

This chain uses TRBV27 with TRBJ1-6; D might be TRBD1 (6 bases). There are 16 residues in the CDR3. From germline, CDR1 is MNHEY and CDR2 SMNVEV (reference sequence). Trimming stripped 4 bases from V and 7 bases from J, with 17 bases between. The DNA for the CDR3 is TGTGCCAGCAGTTCGAGCGAGAGGGGACAAAATTCACCCCTCCACTTT. Encoded protein: CASSSSERGQNSPLHF.

The chain employs TRBV27 and TRBJ2-1, with 11 bases matching TRBD1. The CDR3 has 15 residues. V shed 7 bases and J 7 bases; nucleotides not matched to a gene: 9. From germline, CDR1 is MNHEY and CDR2 SMNVEV (reference sequence). Here the CDR3 DNA reads TGTGCCAGCACTTACGGGACAGGGGGTAAAAATGAGCAGTTCTTC. Translating it yields CASTYGTGGKNEQFF.

This chain links TRBV5-8 with TRBJ2-3, with a weak D call TRBD1 (6 bases). V lost 4 bases and J lost 2, with 14 bases in between. CDR1 and CDR2 (germline): SGHTS, YDEGEE. The CDR3 has 15 residues. CDR3 amino acids: CASSPGTQYTDTQYF. CDR3 DNA sequence: TGTGCCAGCAGCCCCGGGACACAATACACAGATACGCAGTATTTT.

V gene TRBV30 combines with J gene TRBJ2-1; 11 bases align to TRBD2. The germline V gene has CDR1 GTSNPN and CDR2 SVGIG (reference sequence). The J segment lost 4 bases and the V segment lost 0 bases, leaving 8 bases of the junction unmatched. The length of the CDR3 is 17 residues. The CDR3 nucleotides are TGTGCCTGGAGTGTACTAACTAGCGGGAGTCTGTACAATGAGCAGTTCTTC. Translated: CAWSVLTSGSLYNEQFF.

The rearrangement uses TRBV7-2 and TRBJ2-1; 9 bases are a match to TRBD2. CDR3 length equals 18 residues. J gave up 10 bases and V 3 bases, and 19 bases lay outside the gene matches. CDR1 and CDR2 (germline): SGHTA, FQGNSA. CDR3 coding DNA: TGTGCCAGCAGCTTCACATTCGGTAGCGGGAGCTTTGGCCGGGAGCAGTTCTTC. It is translated as CASSFTFGSGSFGREQFF. Supplemented by reference TRBV7-2 and TRBJ2-1, the full variable domain reads GAGVSQSPSNKVTEKGKDVELRCDPISGHTALYWYRQSLGQGLEFLIYFQGNSAPDKSGLPSDRFSAERTGGSVSTLTIQRTQQEDSAVYLCASSFTFGSGSFGREQFFGPGTRLTVL.

V usage is TRBV9 and J usage is TRBJ2-1; D may be TRBD2 (5 bases). The CDR3 extends over 17 amino acids. The germline gives CDR1 SGDLS, CDR2 YYNGEE. V lost 0 bases and J lost 3, with 16 bases in between. CDR3 sequence reads: CASSVGGFEQSYNEQFF. The CDR3 coding sequence is TGTGCCAGCAGCGTAGGAGGGTTCGAGCAGAGCTACAATGAGCAGTTCTTC. Variable domain in full (rest from reference TRBV9 and TRBJ2-1): DSGVTQTPKHLITATGQRVTLRCSPRSGDLSVYWYQQSLDQGLQFLIQYYNGEERAKGNILERFSAQQFPDLHSELNLSSLELGDSALYFCASSVGGFEQSYNEQFFGPGTRLTVL.

The chain recombines TRBV4-2 with TRBJ2-3, with D hard to call. The CDR3 is 14 residues long. V lost 0 bases and J lost 5, with 9 bases in between. The germline V gene encodes CDR1 LGHNA and CDR2 YNFKEQ. DNA of the CDR3: TGTGCCAGCAGCCAAGATTGGAGCTTAGATACGCAGTATTTT. It encodes CASSQDWSLDTQYF.

V and J are TRBV5-1 and TRBJ2-2, with D uncertain. Germline CDR1 reads SGHRS; CDR2 reads YFSETQ. Trimming stripped 2 bases from V and 1 base from J, with 9 bases between. This CDR3 spans 15 amino acids. In DNA form, the CDR3 reads TGCGCCAGCAGCTTTTCTACTGGGAACACCGGGGAGCTGTTTTTT. Its protein product is CASSFSTGNTGELFF.

For the CDR3, the DNA is TGTGCCAGCAGCTCTCATGGGGCACAGGGGTTTGGAACTGAAGCTTTCTTT. Protein sequence: CASSSHGAQGFGTEAFF. This rearrangement joins TRBV7-8 to TRBJ1-1; TRBD1 matches at 7 bases. This CDR3 is 17 amino acids long. The ends lost 4 bases at V and 5 bases at J; junction bases unmatched: 16. Germline loops: CDR1 SGHVS, CDR2 FQNEAQ.

This clone was detected only once. The chain combines TRBV15 with TRBJ1-3; D ambiguous. Trimming left V 0 bases short and J 1 base short, with 10 bases between. The CDR3 has 16 amino acids. Germline CDR1 reads LNHNV; CDR2 reads YYDKDF (reference sequence). The CDR3 here is CATSRDVTNSGNTIYF. The CDR3 DNA follows: TGTGCCACCAGCAGAGATGTAACAAATTCTGGAAACACCATATATTTT.

CDR3 DNA: TGTGCCAGCGAAAACATCGGCGGGCCAAATGAGCAGTTCTTC. It encodes CASENIGGPNEQFF. J is TRBJ2-1 and V is TRBV6-6, with D tentatively TRBD2 (5 bases). V gave up 8 bases and J gave up 7 bases, with 18 bases separating them. The CDR3 contains 14 residues. Germline CDR1 MNHNY, CDR2 SVGAGI (reference sequence).

The chain is built from TRBV5-1 and TRBJ1-1, with a possible D match to TRBD1 (6 bases). The V end was cut by 4 bases, the J end by 3 bases, with 13 bases between. This CDR3 contains 14 residues. Per germline, CDR1 SGHRS and CDR2 YFSETQ. The CDR3 reads CASSPVGGDTEAFF. In nucleotides, the CDR3 is TGCGCCAGCAGCCCCGTAGGGGGTGACACTGAAGCTTTCTTT.

This chain links TRBV6-1 with TRBJ2-7, with 8 nucleotides matching TRBD2. CDR3 size: 14 residues. With 1 base clipped from V and 5 bases from J, the junction kept 4 bases outside the gene matches. Germline CDR1 reads MNHNS; CDR2 reads SASEGT. This chain's CDR3 is CASSEVGAGDEQYF. The DNA of the CDR3 is TGTGCCAGCAGTGAAGTCGGAGCGGGAGACGAGCAGTACTTC.

The rearrangement uses TRBV19 and TRBJ2-7; TRBD1 might be the D (6 bases). Germline assignment: CDR1 LNHDA and CDR2 SQIVND (reference sequence). Trimming cost V 5 bases and J 0 bases, with 14 bases left between them. This CDR3 has 15 residues. Written as DNA, the CDR3 is TGTGCCAGTAGTTGGGACACAGGGAGCTCCTACGAGCAGTACTTC. Translated: CASSWDTGSSYEQYF.

The gene calls are TRBV11-2 and TRBJ2-5, with 7 bases matching TRBD2. The CDR3 runs to 15 residues. With 5 bases clipped from V and 5 bases from J, the junction kept 11 bases outside the gene matches. Germline V CDR1 and CDR2: SGHAT, FQNNGV. The CDR3 here is CASSAGILGGETQYF. The CDR3, as DNA: TGTGCCAGCAGCGCCGGGATCTTGGGAGGGGAGACCCAGTACTTC.